A selection of T cell receptor beta chains follows, all from one sample in a study of Graves' ophthalmopathy and Graves' hyperthyroidism. A single record per CDR3 protein comes from TCRdb applying MiXCR to the multiplex PCR reads. The sample contains hundreds of thousands of distinct CDR3 sequences, under 25% of which appear only once. Sequenced input: peripheral blood. All receptors derive from a woman under 30 with stable Graves' hyperthyroidism. Both conserved end residues are part of each CDR3. D genes are given only for firm matches. The size entry is marked missing in some rows and otherwise reads once, few, many or a size class.

V	length	size	J	D	DNA	CDR3
TRBV7-8	13	many	TRBJ2-7	.	TGTGCCAGCAGCTTCCGGAAGAATTACGAGCAGTACTTC	CASSFRKNYEQYF
TRBV18	17	few	TRBJ1-5	.	TGTGCCAGCTCACCACGGTCTGGCCTGGGTAGCAATCAGCCCCAGCATTTT	CASSPRSGLGSNQPQHF
TRBV6-1	14	.	TRBJ1-5	.	TGTGCCAGCAGCAAGTCATGGGGGGGTCAGCCCCAGCATTTT	CASSKSWGGQPQHF
TRBV30	12	many	TRBJ1-1	.	TGTGCCTGGAACCCGGGATCCACTGAAGCTTTCTTT	CAWNPGSTEAFF
TRBV6-1	13	many	TRBJ2-5	TRBD2	TGTGCCAGCAGTAATAGCGGGTTCGAGACCCAGTACTTC	CASSNSGFETQYF
TRBV2	15	many	TRBJ1-5	TRBD1	TGTGCCAGCACTGCGGGCAGGGGGATCAATCAGCCCCAGCATTTT	CASTAGRGINQPQHF
TRBV7-2	13	.	TRBJ2-2	.	TGTGCCAGCAGCGCGATTACAGGGGGGGAGCTGGTTTTT	CASSAITGGELVF
TRBV30	13	many	TRBJ1-1	.	TGTGCCTGGGGGGACGGAATGAACACTGAAGCTTTCTTT	CAWGDGMNTEAFF
TRBV6-2/TRBV6-3	11	many	TRBJ2-5	.	TGTGCCAGCAGTTACGAGAGGGCCCAGTACTTC	CASSYERAQYF
TRBV12-3/TRBV12-4	14	.	TRBJ1-3	.	TGTGCCAGCAGTTTCGCAGGGGCTGGAAACACCATATATTTT	CASSFAGAGNTIYF
TRBV12-3/TRBV12-4	14	many	TRBJ1-1	.	TGTGCCAGCAGTAGGACGTCCGGGGCCACGAGAGCTTTCTTT	CASSRTSGATRAFF
TRBV3-1	14	.	TRBJ2-5	.	TGTGCCAGCAGCCGCCTGGGGAGTGGAGAGACCCAGTACTTC	CASSRLGSGETQYF
TRBV10-3	14	many	TRBJ2-5	.	TGTGCCATCAGTGACCGTTCCGCCCAAGAGACCCAGTACTTC	CAISDRSAQETQYF
TRBV28	11	many	TRBJ1-5	.	TGTGCCAGCAGTTTAAGGGACCTCCCGCATTTT	CASSLRDLPHF
TRBV27	16	many	TRBJ2-7	TRBD2	TGTGCCAGCAGTTTATTGGGCGGGAGGCCCTCCTACGAGCAGTACTTC	CASSLLGGRPSYEQYF
TRBV28	17	many	TRBJ2-5	TRBD2	TGTGCCAGCAGCTCTGACCCGCCGGGACTAGCGGAAGAGACCCAGTACTTC	CASSSDPPGLAEETQYF
TRBV19	16	.	TRBJ2-5	TRBD1	TGTGCCAGTAGTATCGCCGGGGACAGCGACCAAGAGACCCAGTACTTC	CASSIAGDSDQETQYF
TRBV7-8	15	many	TRBJ2-7	.	TGTGCCAGCAGCCAGGGGGGGAGAAGAACCTACGAGCAGTACTTC	CASSQGGRRTYEQYF
TRBV6-1	14	.	TRBJ1-2	TRBD1	TGTGCCAGCGGAAACAGGGGACCAAACTATGGCTACACCTTC	CASGNRGPNYGYTF
TRBV20-1	13	many	TRBJ2-7	.	TGCAGTGCTAGAGGCGCGGGATCCTACGAGCAGTACTTC	CSARGAGSYEQYF
TRBV6-1	14	many	TRBJ2-5	TRBD1	TGTGCCAGCAAACGACAGGGGGCGACGGAGACCCAGTACTTC	CASKRQGATETQYF
TRBV6-1	15	many	TRBJ2-7	TRBD1	TGTGCCAGCTCCCGTTCTGGGACAGGATCCTACGAGCAGTACTTC	CASSRSGTGSYEQYF
TRBV14	15	many	TRBJ1-2	.	TGTGCCAGCAGCCAACCAGGGGAGGGGATCTATGGCTACACCTTC	CASSQPGEGIYGYTF
TRBV20-1	11	many	TRBJ2-5	.	TGCAGTGCTATGGGCCGGGGGACCCAGTACTTC	CSAMGRGTQYF
TRBV20-1	15	many	TRBJ2-7	TRBD2	TGCAATGCACCCCGGCGGGAGGGCATTCTCCACGAGCAGTACTTC	CNAPRREGILHEQYF